The clone carrying this TCR beta chain was detected a few times. These data are taken from a study of control samples from healthy donors and cancer patients. The CDR3 has 17 residues. The germline gives CDR1 ENHRY, CDR2 SYGVKD. With V trimmed by 0 bases and J by 4 bases, 11 bases remained unmatched. Assay used: immunoSEQ multiplex PCR; TCRdb lists only in-frame clones, some missing. Found here are around 92,000 clones, roughly 86% of them singletons; the top ten hold roughly 2%. Sequencing input: blood. The source is a man aged 60 to 69 in good health. The chain employs TRBV10-3 and TRBJ2-5; 7 bases map to TRBD1. CDR3 loop: CAISESGVERGRETQYF. CDR3 bases: TGTGCCATCAGTGAGTCCGGGGTTGAAAGGGGGCGAGAGACCCAGTACTTC.